The 5 T cell receptor beta chains below were found in one sample sequenced in a study of post-analysis software for immune sequencing data. Study findings and constraints: A handful of TRBV segments occurring more often in patients than controls included TRBV5-6, TRBV5-1 and TRBV20-1.

Antigens for these TCRs are unknown. TCR beta cDNA libraries had unique molecular identifiers. One entry per CDR3 protein, called by TCRdb with MiXCR from the PCR reads. The sample has 800,000 to 950,000 distinct CDR3 sequences; around 53% are singletons. The sample consisted of blood. The source of these receptors is a girl aged 10 to 17 with multiple sclerosis.

This clonotype was seen a few times. The CDR3 nucleotides read TGTGCCAGCAGCTTAGATGGGGGAGGGAGCAATCAGCCCCAGCATTTT. Residues: CASSLDGGGSNQPQHF. The gene calls are TRBV7-2 and TRBJ1-5; D possibly corresponds to TRBD1 (5 bases). With 1 base removed from V and 1 base from J, the gap between germline ends came to 11 bases. This CDR3 region has 16 residues. Germline V gene lookup returns CDR1 SGHTA and CDR2 FQGNSA. Supplemented by reference TRBV7-2 and TRBJ1-5, the full variable domain reads GAGVSQSPSNKVTEKGKDVELRCDPISGHTALYWYRQSLGQGLEFLIYFQGNSAPDKSGLPSDRFSAERTGGSVSTLTIQRTQQEDSAVYLCASSLDGGGSNQPQHFGDGTRLSIL.

Only a few counts were recorded for this clonotype. V and J are TRBV6-1 and TRBJ2-1; 12 bases align to TRBD2. Germline V gives CDR1 MNHNS, CDR2 SASEGT. This CDR3 has 14 residues. V was clipped by 6 bases and J by 9 bases; unmatched bases: 6. In DNA form, the CDR3 reads TGTGCCAGCAGGAAGGAACTAGCGGGAGGTGAGCAGTTCTTC. Its protein product is CASRKELAGGEQFF.

This clonotype was seen a single time. This chain joins TRBV9 and TRBJ1-1; a weak D match, TRBD1 (5 bases). Germline V gene sequence: CDR1 SGDLS, CDR2 YYNGEE. The CDR3 consists of 14 residues. V was pared by 4 bases and J by 0 bases, with 10 bases between. CDR3 residues: CASSPGIMNTEAFF. Written as DNA, the CDR3 is TGTGCCAGCAGCCCAGGGATCATGAACACTGAAGCTTTCTTT.

This chain connects TRBV3-1 to TRBJ2-1, with 8 bases fitting TRBD2. From germline, CDR1 is LGHDT and CDR2 YNNKEL (reference sequence). With 1 base clipped from V and 6 bases from J, the junction kept 14 bases outside the gene matches. The CDR3 extends over 18 amino acids. CDR3 amino acids: CASSQVPLPSGSSNEQFF. CDR3 in DNA: TGTGCCAGCAGCCAAGTTCCTTTGCCCAGCGGGAGTAGCAATGAGCAGTTCTTC.

The genes are TRBV6-5 and TRBJ2-4; 9 nucleotides match TRBD2. The J call could be wrong; TRBJ2-7 is a better fit for the DNA end. Germline assignment: CDR1 MNHEY and CDR2 SVGAGI. This CDR3 spans 14 amino acids. For the CDR3, the DNA is TGTGCCAGCAGGGTTAGCGGGAGTCTGAACGAGCAGTACTTC. This sequence encodes CASRVSGSLNEQYF.